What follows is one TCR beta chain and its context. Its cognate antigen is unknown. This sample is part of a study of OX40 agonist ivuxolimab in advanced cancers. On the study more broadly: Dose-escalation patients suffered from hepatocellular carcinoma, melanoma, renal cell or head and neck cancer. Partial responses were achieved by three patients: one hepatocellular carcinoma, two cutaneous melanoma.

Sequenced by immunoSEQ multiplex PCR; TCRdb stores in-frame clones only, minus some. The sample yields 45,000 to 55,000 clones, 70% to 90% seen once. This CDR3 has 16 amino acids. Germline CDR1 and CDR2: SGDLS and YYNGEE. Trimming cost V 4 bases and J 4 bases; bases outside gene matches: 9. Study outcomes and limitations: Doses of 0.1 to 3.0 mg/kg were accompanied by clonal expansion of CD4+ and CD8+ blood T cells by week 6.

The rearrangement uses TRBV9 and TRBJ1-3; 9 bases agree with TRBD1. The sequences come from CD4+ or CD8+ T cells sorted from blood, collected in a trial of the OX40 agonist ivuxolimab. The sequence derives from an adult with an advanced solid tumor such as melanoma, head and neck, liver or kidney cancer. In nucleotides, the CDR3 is TGTGCCAGCAGCATTTCGGGACAGGGTACCGGAAACACCATATATTTT. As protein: CASSISGQGTGNTIYF.